This T cell receptor beta chain was recorded in a study of T-cell memory formation after mild COVID-19. Study-level information: TCR clusters were mostly confined to one donor each. Findings of the study overall: The appearance of some responding clones in pre-infection memory suggested that cross-reactive memory joined.

Germline trimming cut 5 bases from V and 2 bases from J; bases unmatched to any gene: 8. Germline CDR1 and CDR2: MNHEY and SVGEGT. The CDR3 covers 15 residues. A single record per CDR3 protein comes from TCRdb applying MiXCR to the 5' RACE reads. This table has approximately 270,000 distinct CDR3 sequences, around 15% appearing once. In regard to this clonotype: The antigen remains unidentified.

The sequence came from a man aged 18 to 35 who had mild COVID-19 (a few samples of this study predate the infection). Cell type and time point are not known. The chain uses TRBV6-2 or TRBV6-3 and TRBJ2-5; 7 nucleotides align to TRBD1. Sequenced input: PBMCs or a T cell subset sorted from them (not recorded which). The CDR3, as DNA: TGTGCCAGCAGTCGGAACAGGGGTAAACAAGAGACCCAGTACTTC. Translating gives CASSRNRGKQETQYF.